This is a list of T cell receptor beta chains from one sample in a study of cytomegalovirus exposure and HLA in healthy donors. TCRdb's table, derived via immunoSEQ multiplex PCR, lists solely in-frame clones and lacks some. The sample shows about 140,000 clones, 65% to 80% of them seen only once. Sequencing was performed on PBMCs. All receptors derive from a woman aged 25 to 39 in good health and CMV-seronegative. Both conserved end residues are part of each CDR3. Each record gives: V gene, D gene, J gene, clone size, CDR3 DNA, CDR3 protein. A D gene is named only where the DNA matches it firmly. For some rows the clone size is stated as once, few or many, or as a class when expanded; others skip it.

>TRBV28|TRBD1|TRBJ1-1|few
TGTGCCAGCAGGACAGGGGGCGTTACGGTGAACACTGAAGCTTTCTTT
CASRTGGVTVNTEAFF
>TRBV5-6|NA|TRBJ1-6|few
TGTGCCAGCAGCGGCGTACAGAATTCACCCCTCCACTTT
CASSGVQNSPLHF
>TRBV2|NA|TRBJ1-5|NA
TGTGCCAGCAGTCCGGGGGGCGCTCAGCCCCAGCATTTT
CASSPGGAQPQHF
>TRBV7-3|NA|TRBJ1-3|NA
TGTGCCAGCGGGGCGGGGGCTCCTGGAAACACCATATATTTT
CASGAGAPGNTIYF
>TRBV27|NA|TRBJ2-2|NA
TGTGCCAGCAGTCGTCGAAAAGGGGTCGGTACCGGGGAGCTGTTTTTT
CASSRRKGVGTGELFF
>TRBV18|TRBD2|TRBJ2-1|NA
TGTGCCAGCTCACCGTCGGCTAGCGGGGGCGTGGGCCCCTACAATGAGCAGTTCTTC
CASSPSASGGVGPYNEQFF
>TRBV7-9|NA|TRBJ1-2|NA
TGTGCCGGCGGGGGCGGCTACACCTTC
CAGGGGYTF
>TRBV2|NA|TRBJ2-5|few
TGTGCCAGTTACCCACGGGGACAAGAGACCCAGTACTTC
CASYPRGQETQYF
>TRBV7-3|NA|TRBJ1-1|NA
TGTGCCAGCAGCTTAAACCGGGAGAACACTGAAGCTTTCTTT
CASSLNRENTEAFF
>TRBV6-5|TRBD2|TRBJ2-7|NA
TGTGCCAGCAGTTACTCGGGACTAGTACCCTACGAGCAGTACTTC
CASSYSGLVPYEQYF
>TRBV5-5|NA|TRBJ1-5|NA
TGTGCCAGCAGCTTGGGCTGGGGGGATAGCAATCAGCCCCAGCATTTT
CASSLGWGDSNQPQHF
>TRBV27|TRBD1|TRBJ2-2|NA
TGTGCCAGCAGCAGACAGGGGTACACCGGGGAGCTGTTTTTT
CASSRQGYTGELFF
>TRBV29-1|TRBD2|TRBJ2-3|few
TGCAGCGCTTCCGGGACTAGCGGGGGGAGTGATACGCAGTATTTT
CSASGTSGGSDTQYF
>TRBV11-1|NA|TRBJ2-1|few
TGTGCCAGCAGCCTAGACAGGTCCGATGAGCAGTTCTTC
CASSLDRSDEQFF
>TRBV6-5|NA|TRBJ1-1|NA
TGTGCCAGCACCCCGCGGGGGAGTTCGGACACTGAAGCTTTCTTT
CASTPRGSSDTEAFF
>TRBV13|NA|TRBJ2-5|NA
TGTGCCAGCAGCTTACGACATCAAGAGACCCAGTACTTC
CASSLRHQETQYF
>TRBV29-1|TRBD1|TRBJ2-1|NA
TGCAGCGTTTACAGGGGCTTTGACAATGAGCAGTTCTTC
CSVYRGFDNEQFF
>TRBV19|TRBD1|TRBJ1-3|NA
TGTGCCAGTAGTCCTGGACAGGCAGTCGGCACCATATATTTT
CASSPGQAVGTIYF